These T cell receptor beta chains were read from a single sample in a study of cytomegalovirus exposure and HLA in healthy donors. Assay: immunoSEQ multiplex PCR; the TCRdb copy retains only in-frame clones and omits some. The table records some 120,000 clones, 75% to 85% of them present only once. The specimen sequenced was PBMCs. Receptors were obtained from a middle-aged man in good health and CMV-seronegative. CDR3s include the opening cysteine and the closing phenylalanine or tryptophan. The D gene is left open where the match is weak. Expanded clones are given a class, and other clones once, few, many or no size at all.

>TRBJ2-5|few|TRBD2|TRBV30
TGTGCCTGGAATGGCGGGGGGGTAGAGACCCAGTACTTC
CAWNGGGVETQYF
>TRBJ2-2|-|-|TRBV29-1
TGCAGCGTTCAGGGGAACACCGGGGAGCTGTTTTTT
CSVQGNTGELFF
>TRBJ2-3|-|TRBD1|TRBV28
TGTGCCACCCCCCCCGGGACAGGGATGAGAGATACGCAGTATTTT
CATPPGTGMRDTQYF
>TRBJ2-7|-|-|TRBV30
TGTGCCTGGAGCGGGGGATTTAGCGGACTCTCCTACGAGCAGTACTTC
CAWSGGFSGLSYEQYF
>TRBJ2-3|-|TRBD1|TRBV14
TGTGCCAGCAGCCTAGGGACAGGGGGCACAGATACGCAGTATTTT
CASSLGTGGTDTQYF
>TRBJ2-1|few|TRBD2|TRBV19
TGTGCCAGTAGTTACTCTTGGACTAGCGGCTACAATGAGCAGTTCTTC
CASSYSWTSGYNEQFF
>TRBJ2-7|-|TRBD2|TRBV7-9
TGTGCCAGCAGCTTAAGGGGGGGGGTAGCGGGAGGGCCAAGCGAGCAGTACTTC
CASSLRGGVAGGPSEQYF
>TRBJ1-1|-|TRBD1|TRBV28
TGTGCCAGCAGTCCCCCCGGGACAGTGAACACTGAAGCTTTCTTT
CASSPPGTVNTEAFF
>TRBJ2-4|-|-|TRBV28
TGTGCCAGCAGTCACAGGGAGGGCAAAAACATTCAGTACTTC
CASSHREGKNIQYF
>TRBJ2-1|-|-|TRBV29-1
TGCAGCGTGGAAGGACAGTACTACAATGAGCAGTTCTTC
CSVEGQYYNEQFF
>TRBJ1-3|-|-|TRBV21-1
TGTGCCAGCAGCAAACGGAGATTCGACAGGGGCTCTGGAAACACCATATATTTT
CASSKRRFDRGSGNTIYF
>TRBJ2-1|-|TRBD2|TRBV28
TGTGCCAGCAGTTTTGGGACCGCGGGAGGGCCTCTACCTACCCTGTACAATGAGCAGTTCTTC
CASSFGTAGGPLPTLYNEQFF
>TRBJ2-3|-|-|TRBV5-6
TGTGCCAGCAGCTCACCCGGGGCAGGGGGCACAGATACGCAGTATTTT
CASSSPGAGGTDTQYF
>TRBJ2-3|-|-|TRBV4-2
TGTGCCAGCAGCCAAGAAGTAGGGACTGCGGGGACAGATACGCAGTATTTT
CASSQEVGTAGTDTQYF
>TRBJ2-2|-|-|TRBV15
TGTGCCACCAGCAGTCGGGAGCGGGCCGGGGAGCTGTTTTTT
CATSSRERAGELFF
>TRBJ2-7|-|TRBD2|TRBV13
TGTGCCAGCAGCTCTCTAGCGGGAGGGCCGGAAGAGCAGTACTTC
CASSSLAGGPEEQYF
>TRBJ2-1|-|-|TRBV11-2
TGTGCCAGCAGCTTAGCCCTATACAATGAGCAGTTCTTC
CASSLALYNEQFF
>TRBJ2-7|-|TRBD2|TRBV29-1
TGCAGCGTTGAAGGTTTGGCTAGCGGGAGCCGCGAGCAGTACTTC
CSVEGLASGSREQYF
>TRBJ1-6|-|-|TRBV19
TGTGCCAGTAGTATTTTCGTGGCAGGGGTTTCACCCCTCCACTTT
CASSIFVAGVSPLHF
>TRBJ2-7|few|-|TRBV6-6
TGTGCCAGCAGGCCTCAGGGATCCAACAACTACGAGCAGTACTTC
CASRPQGSNNYEQYF
>TRBJ2-5|-|TRBD1|TRBV6-1
TGTGCCAGCAGTACAGGGGAACCACAAGAGACCCAGTACTTC
CASSTGEPQETQYF
>TRBJ2-3|-|-|TRBV28
TGTGCCAGCAGTTCCTACTCACAGGGAGTTGGTACAGATACGCAGTATTTT
CASSSYSQGVGTDTQYF
>TRBJ2-7|-|TRBD1|TRBV29-1
TGCAGCGTTGGGGGACAGGGGTTCCACGAGCAGTACTTC
CSVGGQGFHEQYF
>TRBJ1-2|few|-|TRBV5-1
TGCGCCAGCAGCTACTTTCCGGGACAAGTTGATGGCTACACCTTC
CASSYFPGQVDGYTF
>TRBJ2-3|-|-|TRBV6-6
TGTGCCAGCAGTGAGGGAACCAGCACAGATACGCAGTATTTT
CASSEGTSTDTQYF
>TRBJ1-5|-|TRBD1|TRBV6-5
TGTGCCAGCACCGGGACAGGGGGCCAGCCCCAGCATTTT
CASTGTGGQPQHF
>TRBJ2-2|once|TRBD2|TRBV4-2
TGTGCCAGCAGCCATTCACTAGCGGGGGAGGTCGGGGAGCTGTTTTTT
CASSHSLAGEVGELFF
>TRBJ2-7|-|TRBD1|TRBV9
TGTGCCAGCAGCGTCCTCGGGACAGGGGGGATCTACGAGCAGTACTTC
CASSVLGTGGIYEQYF
>TRBJ1-2|-|TRBD1|TRBV5-1
TGCGCCAGCAGCCCGGGACAGGGAATTGGCTACACCTTC
CASSPGQGIGYTF
>TRBJ2-1|-|-|TRBV5-1
TGCGCCAGCAGCGCCCGCGGATCAGTCAATGAGCAGTTCTTC
CASSARGSVNEQFF
>TRBJ1-1|-|-|TRBV5-4
TGTGCCAGCAGTGAACAGGGTTTGGCTGAAGCTTTCTTT
CASSEQGLAEAFF
>TRBJ2-3|-|-|TRBV2
TGTGCCAGCACCAGGGATTCCCCAGATACGCAGTATTTT
CASTRDSPDTQYF
>TRBJ1-5|-|TRBD1|TRBV4-2
TGTGCCAGCAGCCAAACCGGACAGGCGAGGGGCAATCAGCCCCAGCATTTT
CASSQTGQARGNQPQHF
>TRBJ2-7|-|TRBD1|TRBV27
TGTGCCAGCAGACGACAGGGCAGCTACGAGCAGTACTTC
CASRRQGSYEQYF
>TRBJ2-3|-|-|TRBV10-3
TGTGCCATCAGTGGCACGTTACAGGGAGATACGCAGTATTTT
CAISGTLQGDTQYF
>TRBJ1-5|-|-|TRBV2
TGTGCCAGCAGTGATGATGCGGATGGCGGCAATCAGCCCCAGCATTTT
CASSDDADGGNQPQHF
>TRBJ2-5|-|-|TRBV28
TGTGCCAGCAGTTTAATCTCAGGGGTAAGGCAAGAGACCCAGTACTTC
CASSLISGVRQETQYF
>TRBJ1-4|-|-|TRBV29-1
TGCAGCGCCGGAGAGTCAGGGCAAGGTGAAAAACTGTTTTTT
CSAGESGQGEKLFF
>TRBJ1-5|-|-|TRBV28
TGTGCCAGCAGTTTATCAGGGCGACATCAGCCCCAGCATTTT
CASSLSGRHQPQHF
>TRBJ2-7|-|TRBD1|TRBV5-1
TGCGCCAGCAGCTCCGGGACAGGGGGCGACGAGCAGTACTTC
CASSSGTGGDEQYF
>TRBJ2-2|-|TRBD2|TRBV6-5
TGTGCCAGCAGTTCCTACGGGACTAGTGCCGGGGAGCTGTTTTTT
CASSSYGTSAGELFF
>TRBJ1-1|-|-|TRBV6-6
TGTGCCAGCAGTTACTCGGCAGGGGCGGTTGGGGCTTTCTTT
CASSYSAGAVGAFF
>TRBJ2-2|once|-|TRBV7-2
TGTGCCAGCACCCTGAGGGACACCGGGGAGCTGTTTTTT
CASTLRDTGELFF
>TRBJ1-5|-|-|TRBV19
TGTGCCAGTAGTATTGGGGGGGGAGGTCAGCCCCAGCATTTT
CASSIGGGGQPQHF
>TRBJ2-3|-|-|TRBV5-1
TGCGCCAGCAGCTTGGGGAGCTCGTCTAGCACAGATACGCAGTATTTT
CASSLGSSSSTDTQYF
>TRBJ1-5|-|-|TRBV28
TGTGCCACAAAGGGAGGGTCTCGCAATCAGCCCCAGCATTTT
CATKGGSRNQPQHF
>TRBJ2-7|-|-|TRBV6-5
TGTGCCAGCAGTTACTCCGACAGGGAGGACTACGAGCAGTACTTC
CASSYSDREDYEQYF
>TRBJ2-5|-|TRBD2|TRBV7-9
TGTGCCAGCAGCCCCCCCGGTAACGCGGGGGGGAAGACCCAGTACTTC
CASSPPGNAGGKTQYF
>TRBJ2-5|-|-|TRBV11-2
TGTGCCAGCAGCCCAACGACAGGAACCCCCGTGGACCAGTACTTC
CASSPTTGTPVDQYF
>TRBJ1-2|-|TRBD1|TRBV6-1
TGTGCCAGCACCGGGACAGGGGGCGCCGGCGGCTACACCTTC
CASTGTGGAGGYTF
>TRBJ1-2|-|-|TRBV28
TGTGCCAGCAGTACAGCTAACTATGGCTACACCTTC
CASSTANYGYTF
>TRBJ1-5|-|-|TRBV19
TGTGCCAGTAGTAGGGGCAGGGTTGGGCAGCCCCAGCATTTT
CASSRGRVGQPQHF
>TRBJ1-2|once|TRBD1|TRBV13
TGTGCCAGCAGCCCCGGGGACAGGGCTAACTATGGCTACACCTTC
CASSPGDRANYGYTF